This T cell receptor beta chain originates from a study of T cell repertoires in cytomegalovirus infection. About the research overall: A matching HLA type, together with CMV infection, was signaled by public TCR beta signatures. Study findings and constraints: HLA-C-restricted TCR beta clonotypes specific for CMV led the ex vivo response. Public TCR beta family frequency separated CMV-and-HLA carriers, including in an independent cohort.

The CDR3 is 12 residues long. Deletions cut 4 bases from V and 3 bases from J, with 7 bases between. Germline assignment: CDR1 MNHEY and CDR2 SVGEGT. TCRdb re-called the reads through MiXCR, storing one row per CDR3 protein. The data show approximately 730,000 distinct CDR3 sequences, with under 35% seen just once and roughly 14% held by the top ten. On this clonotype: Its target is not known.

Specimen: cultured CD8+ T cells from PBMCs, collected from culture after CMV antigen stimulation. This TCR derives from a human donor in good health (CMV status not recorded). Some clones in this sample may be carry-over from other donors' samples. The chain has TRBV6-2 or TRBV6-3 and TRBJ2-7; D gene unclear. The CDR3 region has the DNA TGTGCCAGCAGTTCCCCAGACTACGAGCAGTACGTC. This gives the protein CASSSPDYEQYV.